Sequencing of this T cell receptor (beta chain) was carried out in a study of response to subunit inactivated influenza vaccine. Regarding the study as a whole: After each seasonal influenza vaccination, few new T cells are recruited, the authors suggested.

TCRdb reanalysed the RT-PCR reads using MiXCR and keeps one entry per CDR3 protein. The repertoire holds hundreds of thousands of distinct CDR3 sequences, 10% to 12% seen once, with 9.5% to 11% in the top ten. Concerning this clonotype itself: Its antigen is unidentified.

This CDR3 comprises 14 residues. Trimming took 6 bases from V and 2 from J, leaving 14 bases between them. Germline values: CDR1 SGHTA, CDR2 FQGNSA. These same data were also listed under a study on T cells expressing NK-cell markers. As that report states: UMIs were included in TCR beta cDNA generated by 5'RACE template switching.

Source: PBMCs from blood, taken on the day of vaccination. This chain links TRBV7-2 with TRBJ2-7; weak D call: TRBD1 (6 bases). The source is a man aged 50 to 59 who received an inactivated influenza vaccine. Here the CDR3 reads CASRQGILPYEQYF. The CDR3 DNA reads as TGTGCCAGCAGACAGGGTATCCTTCCCTACGAGCAGTACTTC.